This T cell receptor beta chain was observed in a study of spatial heterogeneity in lung cancer. About the research overall: The library had UMIs, and each TCR and UMI pair averaged more than ten raw reads.

The time point was: blood at routine non-recurrence follow-up after resection. Frozen PBMC, nontumor lung or tumor provided whole RNA, which was sequenced unsorted. TCR cDNA molecules each had a unique molecular identifier. TCRdb reprocessed the 5' RACE reads via MiXCR and lists one record per CDR3 protein. The sample yields over 95,000 distinct CDR3 sequences, 10% to 11% seen once. The sample was PBMCs, taken at follow-up. The TCR was taken from a female donor with early-stage non-small cell lung cancer.

The CDR3 DNA sequence: TGTGCCAGCAGCGACTGGGACGGGGAGCTGTTTTTT. It yields the protein CASSDWDGELFF. The rearrangement uses TRBV12-3 or TRBV12-4 and TRBJ2-2; D ambiguous. The CDR3 has 12 residues. Trimming removed 6 bases at V and 7 bases at J, with 9 bases between.